The following is a TCR beta chain sequence with its context. A junction boundary mismatches the germline segment, possibly from a read error. These data belong to a study of blood T cell repertoires in COVID-19. Study at large: COVID-19 samples from acute and convalescent phases originated in the United States, Italy and Spain.

The repertoire was sequenced with immunoSEQ multiplex PCR; TCRdb's copy has only in-frame clones and lacks some. The repertoire holds more than 95,000 clones, roughly nine tenths seen once, with 7% to 9% in the top ten. Germline values: CDR1 SSHAT, CDR2 FNYEAQ (reference sequence). The CDR3 contains 15 residues. This chain uses TRBV7-7 with TRBJ1-3; the D gene is possibly TRBD1 (5 bases). The sample comprised peripheral blood. The sequence came from a human donor in a cohort sampled during active COVID-19. CDR3 loop: CASSLGDSSGNTIYF. Here the CDR3 DNA reads TGTGCTAGCAGCTTAGGCGACAGCTCTGGAAACACCATATATTTT.